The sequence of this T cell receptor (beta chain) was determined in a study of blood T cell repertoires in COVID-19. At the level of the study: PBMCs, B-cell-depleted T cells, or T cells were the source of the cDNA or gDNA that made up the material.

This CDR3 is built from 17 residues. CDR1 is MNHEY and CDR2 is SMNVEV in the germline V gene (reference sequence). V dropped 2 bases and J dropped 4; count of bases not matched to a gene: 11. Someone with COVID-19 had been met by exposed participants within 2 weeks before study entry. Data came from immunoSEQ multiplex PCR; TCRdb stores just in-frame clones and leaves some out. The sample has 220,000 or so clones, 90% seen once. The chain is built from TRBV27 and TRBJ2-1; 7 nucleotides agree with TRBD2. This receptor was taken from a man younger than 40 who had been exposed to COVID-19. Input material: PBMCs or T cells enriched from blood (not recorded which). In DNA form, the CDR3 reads TGTGCCAGCAGTTTAAGACGAAGCAAGCGGGATTACAATGAGCAGTTCTTC. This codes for CASSLRRSKRDYNEQFF.